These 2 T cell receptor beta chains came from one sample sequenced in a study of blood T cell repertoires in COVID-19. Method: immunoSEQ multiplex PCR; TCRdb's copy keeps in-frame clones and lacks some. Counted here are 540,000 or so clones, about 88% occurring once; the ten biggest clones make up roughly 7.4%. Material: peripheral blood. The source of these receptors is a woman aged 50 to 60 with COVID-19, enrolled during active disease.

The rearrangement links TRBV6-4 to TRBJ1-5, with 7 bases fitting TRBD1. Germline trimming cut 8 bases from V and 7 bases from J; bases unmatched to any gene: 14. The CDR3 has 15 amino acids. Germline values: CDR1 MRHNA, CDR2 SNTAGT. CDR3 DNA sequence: TGTGCCAGCGGTACTTACAGGGGCCCACGGCAGCCCCAGCATTTT. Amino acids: CASGTYRGPRQPQHF.

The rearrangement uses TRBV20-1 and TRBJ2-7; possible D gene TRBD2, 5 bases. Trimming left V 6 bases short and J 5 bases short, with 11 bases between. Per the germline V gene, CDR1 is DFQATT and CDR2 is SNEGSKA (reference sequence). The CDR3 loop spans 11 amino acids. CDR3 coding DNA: TGCAGTGCCGGGGAGAAAGACGAGCAGTACTTC. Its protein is CSAGEKDEQYF.